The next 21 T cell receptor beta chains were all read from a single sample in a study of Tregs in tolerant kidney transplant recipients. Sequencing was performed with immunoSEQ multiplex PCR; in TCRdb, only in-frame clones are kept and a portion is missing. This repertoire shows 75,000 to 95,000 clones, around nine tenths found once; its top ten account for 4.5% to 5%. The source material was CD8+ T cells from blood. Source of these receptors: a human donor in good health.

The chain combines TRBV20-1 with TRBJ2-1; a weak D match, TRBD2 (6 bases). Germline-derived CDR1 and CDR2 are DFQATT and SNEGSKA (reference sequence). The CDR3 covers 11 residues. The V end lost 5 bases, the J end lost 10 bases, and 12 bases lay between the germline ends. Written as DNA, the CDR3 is TGCAGTGCTCTAGTGCTAGCGGAGCAGTTCTTC. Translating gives CSALVLAEQFF.

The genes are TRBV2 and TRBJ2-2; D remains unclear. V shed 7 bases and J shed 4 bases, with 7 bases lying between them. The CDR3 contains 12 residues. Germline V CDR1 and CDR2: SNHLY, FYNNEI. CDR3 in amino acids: CASKNGTGELFF. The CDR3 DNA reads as TGTGCCAGCAAAAACGGCACCGGGGAGCTGTTTTTT.

The CDR3 bases are TGTGCCAGCAGTGAGGACGTCGGCTCCTACAATGAGCAGTTCTTC. This encodes CASSEDVGSYNEQFF. The rearrangement links TRBV6-1 to TRBJ2-1, with D hard to call. Deletions cut 3 bases from V and 0 bases from J, with 9 bases between. Germline V gene lookup returns CDR1 MNHNS and CDR2 SASEGT. The CDR3 is made up of 15 amino acids.

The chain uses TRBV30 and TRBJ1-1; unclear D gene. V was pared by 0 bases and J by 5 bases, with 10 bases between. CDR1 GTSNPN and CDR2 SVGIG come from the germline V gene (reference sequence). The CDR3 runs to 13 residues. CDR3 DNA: TGTGCCTGGAGTGTGGGGTTTGGAACTGAAGCTTTCTTT. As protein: CAWSVGFGTEAFF.

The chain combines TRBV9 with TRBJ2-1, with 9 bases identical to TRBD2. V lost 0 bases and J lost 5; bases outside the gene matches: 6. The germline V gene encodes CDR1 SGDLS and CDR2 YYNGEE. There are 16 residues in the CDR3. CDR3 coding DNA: TGTGCCAGCAGCGTAGAGGGACTAGCCCCCAACAATGAGCAGTTCTTC. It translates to CASSVEGLAPNNEQFF.

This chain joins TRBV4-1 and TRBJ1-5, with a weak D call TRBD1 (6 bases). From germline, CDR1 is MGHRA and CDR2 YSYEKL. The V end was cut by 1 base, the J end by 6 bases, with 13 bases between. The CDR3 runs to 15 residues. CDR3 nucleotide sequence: TGCGCCAGCAGCCAAGTGACAGGCGGGGGTCAGCCCCAGCATTTT. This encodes CASSQVTGGGQPQHF.

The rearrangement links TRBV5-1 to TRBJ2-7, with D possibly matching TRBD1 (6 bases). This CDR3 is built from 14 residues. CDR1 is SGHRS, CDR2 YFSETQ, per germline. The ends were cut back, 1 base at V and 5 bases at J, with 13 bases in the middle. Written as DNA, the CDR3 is TGCGCCAGCAGCTTGAGGCAGGGGATGAACGAGCAGTACTTC. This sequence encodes CASSLRQGMNEQYF. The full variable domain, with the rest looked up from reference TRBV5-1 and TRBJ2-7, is KAGVTQTPRYLIKTRGQQVTLSCSPISGHRSVSWYQQTPGQGLQFLFEYFSETQRNKGNFPGRFSGRQFSNSRSEMNVSTLELGDSALYLCASSLRQGMNEQYFGPGTRLTVT.

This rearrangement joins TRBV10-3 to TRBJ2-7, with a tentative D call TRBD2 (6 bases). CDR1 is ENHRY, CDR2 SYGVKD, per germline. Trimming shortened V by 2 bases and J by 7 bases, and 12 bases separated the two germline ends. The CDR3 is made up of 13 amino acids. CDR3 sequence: CAISERVGREQYF. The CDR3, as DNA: TGTGCCATCAGTGAGAGGGTAGGGAGGGAGCAGTACTTC.

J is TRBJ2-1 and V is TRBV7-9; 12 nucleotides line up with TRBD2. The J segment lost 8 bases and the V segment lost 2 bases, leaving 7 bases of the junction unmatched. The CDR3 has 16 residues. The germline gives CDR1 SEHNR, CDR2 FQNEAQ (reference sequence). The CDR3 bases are TGTGCCAGCAGCTTAACTGTACTAGCGGGAGGTCATGAGCAGTTCTTC. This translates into CASSLTVLAGGHEQFF.

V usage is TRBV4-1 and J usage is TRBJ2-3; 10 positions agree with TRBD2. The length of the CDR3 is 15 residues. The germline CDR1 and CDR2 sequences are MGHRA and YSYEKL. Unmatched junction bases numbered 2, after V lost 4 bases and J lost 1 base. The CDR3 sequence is CASSRGLAGTDTQYF. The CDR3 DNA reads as TGCGCCAGCAGCCGCGGACTAGCGGGCACAGATACGCAGTATTTT.

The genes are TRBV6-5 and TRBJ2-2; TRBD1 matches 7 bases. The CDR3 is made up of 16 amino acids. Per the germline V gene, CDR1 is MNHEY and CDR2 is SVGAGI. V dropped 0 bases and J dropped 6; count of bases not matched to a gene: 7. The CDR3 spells CASSYSIWGTAGELFF. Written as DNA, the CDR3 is TGTGCCAGCAGTTACTCGATTTGGGGGACAGCCGGGGAGCTGTTTTTT.

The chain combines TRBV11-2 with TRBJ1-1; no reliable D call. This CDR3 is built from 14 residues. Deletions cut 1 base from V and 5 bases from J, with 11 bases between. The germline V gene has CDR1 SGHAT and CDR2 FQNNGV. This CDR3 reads CASSLGGPETEAFF. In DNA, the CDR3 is TGTGCCAGCAGCTTAGGCGGACCGGAAACTGAAGCTTTCTTT.

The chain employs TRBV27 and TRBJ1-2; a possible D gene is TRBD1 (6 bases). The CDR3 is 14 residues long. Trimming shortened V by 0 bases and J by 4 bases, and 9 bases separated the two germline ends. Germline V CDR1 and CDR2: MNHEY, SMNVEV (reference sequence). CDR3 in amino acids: CASSLSGGGYGYTF. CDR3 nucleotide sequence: TGTGCCAGCAGTTTATCAGGAGGGGGCTATGGCTACACCTTC.

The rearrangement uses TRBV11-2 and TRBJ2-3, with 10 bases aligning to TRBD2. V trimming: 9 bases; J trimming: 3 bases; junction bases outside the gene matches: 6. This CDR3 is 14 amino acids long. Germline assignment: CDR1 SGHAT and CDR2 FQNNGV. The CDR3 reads CASRTSGETDTQYF. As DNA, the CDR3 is TGTGCCAGTCGGACTAGCGGTGAGACAGATACGCAGTATTTT.

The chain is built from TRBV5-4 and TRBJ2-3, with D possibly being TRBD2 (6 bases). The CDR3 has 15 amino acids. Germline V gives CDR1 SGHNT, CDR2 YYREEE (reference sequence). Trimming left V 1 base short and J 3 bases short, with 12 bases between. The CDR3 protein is CASSLLGGGTDTQYF. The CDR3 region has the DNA TGTGCCAGCAGCTTGTTAGGTGGGGGGACAGATACGCAGTATTTT.

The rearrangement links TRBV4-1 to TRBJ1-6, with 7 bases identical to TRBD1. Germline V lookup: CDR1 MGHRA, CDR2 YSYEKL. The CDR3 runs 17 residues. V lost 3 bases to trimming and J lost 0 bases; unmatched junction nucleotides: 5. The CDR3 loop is CASSQEQGTSYNSPLHF. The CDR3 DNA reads TGCGCCAGCAGCCAGGAACAGGGGACCTCCTATAATTCACCCCTCCACTTT.

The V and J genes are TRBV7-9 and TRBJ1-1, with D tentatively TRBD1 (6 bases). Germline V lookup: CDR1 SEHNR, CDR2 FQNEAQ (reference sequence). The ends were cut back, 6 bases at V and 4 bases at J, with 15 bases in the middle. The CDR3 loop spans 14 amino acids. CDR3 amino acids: CASSFGTFGTEAFF. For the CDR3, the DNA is TGTGCCAGCAGTTTCGGGACATTCGGCACTGAAGCTTTCTTT. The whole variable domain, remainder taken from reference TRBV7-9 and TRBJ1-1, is DTGVSQNPRHKITKRGQNVTFRCDPISEHNRLYWYRQTLGQGPEFLTYFQNEAQLEKSRLLSDRFSAERPKGSFSTLEIQRTEQGDSAMYLCASSFGTFGTEAFFGQGTRLTVV.

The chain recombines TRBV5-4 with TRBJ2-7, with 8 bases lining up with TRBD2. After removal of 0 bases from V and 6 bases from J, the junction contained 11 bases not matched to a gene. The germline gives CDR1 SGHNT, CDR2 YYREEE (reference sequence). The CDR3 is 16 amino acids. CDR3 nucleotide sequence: TGTGCCAGCAGCTTGGGATTTCAGCGGGGGCTCAGCGAGCAGTACTTC. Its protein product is CASSLGFQRGLSEQYF.

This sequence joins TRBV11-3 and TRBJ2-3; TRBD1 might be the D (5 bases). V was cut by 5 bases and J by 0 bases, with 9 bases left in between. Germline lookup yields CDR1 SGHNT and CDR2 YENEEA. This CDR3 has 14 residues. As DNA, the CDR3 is TGTGCCAGCAGCCCCCGACAGAGCACAGATACGCAGTATTTT. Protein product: CASSPRQSTDTQYF.

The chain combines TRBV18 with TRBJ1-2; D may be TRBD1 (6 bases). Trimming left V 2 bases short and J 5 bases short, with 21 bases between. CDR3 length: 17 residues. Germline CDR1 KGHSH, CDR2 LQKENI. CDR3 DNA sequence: TGTGCCAGCTCACCAACCCCACCGGGACACCTCTCGTATGGCTACACCTTC. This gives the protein CASSPTPPGHLSYGYTF.

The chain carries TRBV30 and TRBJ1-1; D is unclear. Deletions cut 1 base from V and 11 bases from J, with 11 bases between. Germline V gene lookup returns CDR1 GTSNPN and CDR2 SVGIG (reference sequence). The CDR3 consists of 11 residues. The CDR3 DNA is TGTGCCTGGAGTGAGGGCCTGAGCGCTTTCTTT. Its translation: CAWSEGLSAFF.